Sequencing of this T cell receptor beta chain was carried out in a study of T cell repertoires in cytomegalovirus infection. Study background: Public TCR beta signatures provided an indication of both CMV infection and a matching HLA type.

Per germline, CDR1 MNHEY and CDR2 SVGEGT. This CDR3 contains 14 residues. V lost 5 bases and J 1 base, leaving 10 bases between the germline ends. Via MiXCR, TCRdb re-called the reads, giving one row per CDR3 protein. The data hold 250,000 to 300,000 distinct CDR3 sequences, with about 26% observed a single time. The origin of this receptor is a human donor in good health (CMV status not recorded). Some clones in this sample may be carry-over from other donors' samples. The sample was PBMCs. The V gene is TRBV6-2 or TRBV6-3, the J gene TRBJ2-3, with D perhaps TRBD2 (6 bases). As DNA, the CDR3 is TGTGCCAGCAGTGTCCAGCGGGGCACAGATACGCAGTATTTT. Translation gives CASSVQRGTDTQYF.